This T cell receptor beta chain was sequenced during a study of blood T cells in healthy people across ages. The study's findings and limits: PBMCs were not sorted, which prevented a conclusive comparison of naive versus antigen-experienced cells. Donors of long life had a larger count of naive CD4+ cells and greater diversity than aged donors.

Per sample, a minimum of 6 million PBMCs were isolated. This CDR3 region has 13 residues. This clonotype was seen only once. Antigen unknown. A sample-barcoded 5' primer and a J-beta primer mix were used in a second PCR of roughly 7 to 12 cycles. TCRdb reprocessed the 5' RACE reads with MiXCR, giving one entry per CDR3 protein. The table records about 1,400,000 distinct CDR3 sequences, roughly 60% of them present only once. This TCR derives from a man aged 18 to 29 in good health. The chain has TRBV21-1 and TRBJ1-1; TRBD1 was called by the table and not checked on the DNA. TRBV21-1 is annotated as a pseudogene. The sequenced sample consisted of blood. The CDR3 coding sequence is TGTGCCAGCAGCCGGACAGGGTCCCTGGAAGCTTTCTTT. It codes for CASSRTGSLEAFF.